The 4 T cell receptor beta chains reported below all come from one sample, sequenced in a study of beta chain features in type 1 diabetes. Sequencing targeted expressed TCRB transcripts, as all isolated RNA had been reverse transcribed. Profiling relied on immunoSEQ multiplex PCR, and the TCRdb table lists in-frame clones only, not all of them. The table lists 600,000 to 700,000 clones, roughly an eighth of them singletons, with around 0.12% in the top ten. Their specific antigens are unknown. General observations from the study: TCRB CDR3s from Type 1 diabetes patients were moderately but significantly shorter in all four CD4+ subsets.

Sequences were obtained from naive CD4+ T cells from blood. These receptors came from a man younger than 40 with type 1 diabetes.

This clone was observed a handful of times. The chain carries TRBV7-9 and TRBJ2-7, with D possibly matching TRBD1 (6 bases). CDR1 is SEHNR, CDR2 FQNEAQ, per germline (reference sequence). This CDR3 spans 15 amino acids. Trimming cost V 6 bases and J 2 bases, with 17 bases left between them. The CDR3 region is CASRSVQGAPYEQYF. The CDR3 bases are TGTGCCAGCAGGAGTGTACAGGGAGCACCCTACGAGCAGTACTTC.

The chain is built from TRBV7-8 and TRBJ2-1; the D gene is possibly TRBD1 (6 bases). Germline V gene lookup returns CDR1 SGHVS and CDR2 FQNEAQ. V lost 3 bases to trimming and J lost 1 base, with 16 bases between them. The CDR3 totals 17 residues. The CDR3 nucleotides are TGTGCCAGCAGCTTTGTCCGGGACACTAGATCCTACAATGAGCAGTTCTTC. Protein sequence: CASSFVRDTRSYNEQFF.

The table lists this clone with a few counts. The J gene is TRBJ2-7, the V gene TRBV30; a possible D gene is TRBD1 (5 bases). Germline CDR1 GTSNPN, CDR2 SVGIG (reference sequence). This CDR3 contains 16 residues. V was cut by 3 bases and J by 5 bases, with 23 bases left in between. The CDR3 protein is CAWSNLEGFGAHEQYF. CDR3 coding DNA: TGTGCCTGGAGCAACCTCGAAGGGTTTGGGGCACACGAGCAGTACTTC.

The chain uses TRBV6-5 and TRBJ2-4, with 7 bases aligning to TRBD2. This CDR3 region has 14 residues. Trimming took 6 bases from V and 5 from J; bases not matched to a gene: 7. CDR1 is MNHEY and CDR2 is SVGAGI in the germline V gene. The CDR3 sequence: CASSHGGLQNIQYF. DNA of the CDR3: TGTGCCAGCAGCCACGGGGGACTACAAAACATTCAGTACTTC.